The clone carrying this T cell receptor (beta chain) has more than one count but fewer than ten. Antigen unknown. Extracted RNA was reverse transcribed, and the resulting cDNA served as sequencing template. TCRdb's table, derived via immunoSEQ multiplex PCR, lists solely in-frame clones and lacks some. The table includes about 97,000 clones, more than 35% detected once. The data originate from a study of CD8+ T cells in alopecia areata. Study overall: Treated individuals took tofacitinib by mouth, 5 to 10 mg twice daily. The protocol delivered tofacitinib for 6 to 18 months, then withdrew it for 6 months.

Points from the study as a whole: Resident alphabeta T-cell populations of normal skin are likewise subject to sequencing in scalp samples.

This clonotype was sampled from a human donor with alopecia areata. Sequenced material: CD4+ T cells sorted from blood.

The DNA for the CDR3 is TGTGCCAGCAGCCAGGACCCGGGTCCCGGGGAGCTGTTTTTT. Its translation is CASSQDPGPGELFF. The chain joins TRBV11-2 to TRBJ2-2; D ambiguous. This CDR3 spans 14 amino acids. Per germline, CDR1 SGHAT and CDR2 FQNNGV. Trimming left V 5 bases short and J 6 bases short, with 13 bases between.